This TCR beta chain was identified during a study of regulatory T cells in long-lasting Graves disease. Through Arm-PCR of CDR3 regions and iRepertoire HTBI primers, TCR beta libraries were built. Each CDR3 protein gets one entry after TCRdb re-called the multiplex PCR reads with MiXCR. The data show under 450,000 distinct CDR3 sequences, 20% to 25% seen once. Germline CDR1 reads SGHTA; CDR2 reads FQGNSA. The CDR3 covers 13 residues. Described time point: persistent/refractory GD, antithyroid drugs over 5 years with positive TRAb. RNA isolated from PBMCs was used to make the TCR library. Graves' disease diagnosis was established per American Thyroid Association guidelines. Concerning this clonotype: An end of the junction does not agree with germline; a read error may underlie this.

This TCR was sampled from a female donor with Graves disease. This rearrangement joins TRBV7-2 to TRBJ2-5, with D uncertain. The starting material was peripheral blood mononuclear cells (PBMCs), obtained when the disease was refractory, from a patient treated with antithyroid drugs. The CDR3 DNA follows: TGTGCCAGCAGCTATTCACCGCAAGAGACCCAGAACTTC. Its protein is CASSYSPQETQNF.